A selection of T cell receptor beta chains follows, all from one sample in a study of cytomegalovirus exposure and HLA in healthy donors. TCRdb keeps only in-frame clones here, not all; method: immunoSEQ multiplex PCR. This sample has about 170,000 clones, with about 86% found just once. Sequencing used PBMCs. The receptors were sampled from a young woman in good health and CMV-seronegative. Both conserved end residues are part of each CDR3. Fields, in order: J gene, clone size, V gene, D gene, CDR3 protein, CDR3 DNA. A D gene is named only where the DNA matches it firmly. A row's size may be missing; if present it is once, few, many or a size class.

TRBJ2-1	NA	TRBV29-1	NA	CSVVVTEPYNEQFF	TGCAGCGTTGTGGTGACAGAGCCCTACAATGAGCAGTTCTTC
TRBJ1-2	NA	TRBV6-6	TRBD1	CASTAGGGSSGYTF	TGTGCCAGCACCGCAGGGGGGGGCTCTAGTGGCTACACCTTC
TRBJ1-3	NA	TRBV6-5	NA	CASSYSSYRPTPVYF	TGTGCCAGCAGTTACTCAAGTTACAGGCCCACTCCGGTATATTTT
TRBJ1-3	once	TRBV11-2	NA	CASSLGVNSGNTIYF	TGTGCCAGCAGCTTAGGCGTTAACTCTGGAAACACCATATATTTT
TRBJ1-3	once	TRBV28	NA	CASSLSPSGNTIYF	TGTGCCAGCAGTTTAAGCCCTTCTGGAAACACCATATATTTT
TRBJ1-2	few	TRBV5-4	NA	CASSLSRAYGYTF	TGTGCCAGCAGCTTGAGCAGAGCTTATGGCTACACCTTC
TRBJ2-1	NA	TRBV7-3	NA	CASSLMSGESGEQFF	TGTGCCAGCAGCTTAATGTCAGGGGAATCGGGTGAGCAGTTCTTC
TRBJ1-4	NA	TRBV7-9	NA	CASSPPGINEKLFF	TGTGCCAGCAGCCCCCCAGGTATTAATGAAAAACTGTTTTTT
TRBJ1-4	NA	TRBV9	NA	CASSPIDEPNEKLFF	TGTGCCAGCAGCCCTATTGATGAACCAAATGAAAAACTGTTTTTT
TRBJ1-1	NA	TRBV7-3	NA	CASSLRTNTEAFF	TGTGCCAGCAGCTTAAGGACGAACACTGAAGCTTTCTTT
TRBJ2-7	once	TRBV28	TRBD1	CASSLTTSGTGYEQYF	TGTGCCAGCAGTTTAACAACATCCGGGACAGGCTACGAGCAGTACTTC
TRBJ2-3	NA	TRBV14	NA	CASSQDLKDTQYF	TGTGCCAGCAGCCAAGATCTAAAAGATACGCAGTATTTT
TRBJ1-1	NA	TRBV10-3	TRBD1	CAIRGQGATEAFF	TGTGCCATCAGGGGACAGGGGGCCACTGAAGCTTTCTTT
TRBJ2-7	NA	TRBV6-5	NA	CASTTAEGSSYEQYF	TGTGCCAGCACCACGGCAGAGGGGAGCTCCTACGAGCAGTACTTC
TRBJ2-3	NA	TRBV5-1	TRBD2	CASSFSRGGPIATDTQYF	TGCGCCAGCAGCTTTTCACGGGGGGGCCCTATTGCAACAGATACGCAGTATTTT
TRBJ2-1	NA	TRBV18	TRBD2	CASSPSVGAGNNEQFF	TGTGCCAGCTCACCCTCGGTTGGAGCGGGGAACAATGAGCAGTTCTTC
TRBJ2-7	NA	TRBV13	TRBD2	CASSQAGLAGAYEQYF	TGTGCCAGCAGCCAAGCCGGACTAGCGGGAGCCTACGAGCAGTACTTC
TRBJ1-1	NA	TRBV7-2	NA	CASSLGVSNTEAFF	TGTGCCAGCAGCTTAGGTGTTTCCAACACTGAAGCTTTCTTT
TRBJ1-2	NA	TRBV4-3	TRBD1	CASSQDPGQGRILYGYTF	TGCGCCAGCAGCCAAGACCCCGGACAGGGGAGGATACTATATGGCTACACCTTC
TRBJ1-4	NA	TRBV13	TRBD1	CASELGTGGEKLFF	TGTGCCAGCGAACTCGGAACAGGGGGCGAAAAACTGTTTTTT
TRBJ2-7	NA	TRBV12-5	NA	CASGLVRKGVHEQYF	TGTGCTAGTGGTTTGGTACGAAAAGGAGTCCACGAGCAGTACTTC
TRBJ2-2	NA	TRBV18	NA	CASSPDSPGELFF	TGTGCCAGCTCACCGGACAGTCCCGGGGAGCTGTTTTTT
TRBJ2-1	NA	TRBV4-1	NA	CASSQDPGFSYNEQFF	TGCGCCAGCAGCCAAGATCCGGGATTCTCCTACAATGAGCAGTTCTTC
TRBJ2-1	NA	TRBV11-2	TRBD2	CASSPRTSGGSFNEQFF	TGTGCCAGCAGCCCCCGGACTAGCGGGGGGAGCTTCAATGAGCAGTTCTTC
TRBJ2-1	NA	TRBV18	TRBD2	CASSPSSGRAQFF	TGTGCCAGCTCACCATCAAGCGGGAGGGCGCAGTTCTTC
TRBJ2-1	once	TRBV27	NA	CASSRRAYNEQFF	TGTGCCAGCAGCCGGAGGGCCTACAATGAGCAGTTCTTC
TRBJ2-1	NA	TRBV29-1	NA	CSVFIGTQQFF	TGCAGCGTCTTTATCGGGACACAACAGTTCTTC
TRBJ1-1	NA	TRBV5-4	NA	CASSLISVWRNTEAFF	TGTGCCAGCAGCTTGATTAGTGTTTGGAGGAACACTGAAGCTTTCTTT
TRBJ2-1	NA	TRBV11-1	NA	CASSEWEVYNEQFF	TGTGCCAGCAGCGAGTGGGAGGTCTACAATGAGCAGTTCTTC
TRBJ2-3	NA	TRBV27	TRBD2	CASSSRGVSTDTQYF	TGTGCCAGCAGTTCCCGGGGGGTGAGCACAGATACGCAGTATTTT
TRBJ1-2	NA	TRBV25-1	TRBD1	CASSRALQGVHGYTF	TGTGCCAGCAGCAGAGCCTTACAGGGGGTGCATGGCTACACCTTC